The 28 T cell receptor beta chains below all came from one sample that was sequenced in a study of cytomegalovirus exposure and HLA in healthy donors. The PCR had 60 Vbeta and 13 Jbeta primers. Sequencing was performed with immunoSEQ multiplex PCR; in TCRdb, only in-frame clones are kept and a portion is missing. The sample holds around 150,000 clones, 75% seen once. The sequenced sample consisted of PBMCs. The receptors originated from a woman between 35 and 50 years old in good health and CMV-seropositive.

V usage is TRBV28 and J usage is TRBJ1-1; no reliable D call. Trimming left V 3 bases short and J 3 bases short, with 14 bases between. The CDR3 runs to 15 residues. The germline V gene has CDR1 MDHEN and CDR2 SYDVKM. Here the CDR3 reads CASSLGGARDTEAFF. The CDR3 DNA follows: TGTGCCAGCAGTTTGGGAGGCGCGCGGGACACTGAAGCTTTCTTT.

Turning to this clone: Within the sample, other DNA sequences also encode this same CDR3. The rearrangement joins TRBV9 to TRBJ2-1, with 8 positions matching TRBD2. The trim removed 0 bases at V and 2 bases at J, leaving 4 bases unmatched. The V gene's germline CDR1 is SGDLS and CDR2 YYNGEE. The CDR3 runs to 16 residues. CDR3 DNA: TGTGCCAGCAGCGTAGTGGCTAGCGGGCCCTACAATGAGCAGTTCTTC. Protein: CASSVVASGPYNEQFF.

The chain recombines TRBV27 with TRBJ1-2; 7 nucleotides agree with TRBD1. The V gene end was trimmed by 5 bases and the J gene end by 5 bases; junction bases not matched to a gene: 14. The germline CDR1 and CDR2 sequences are MNHEY and SMNVEV (reference sequence). This CDR3 has 16 amino acids. For the CDR3, the DNA is TGTGCCAGCAGTCCCCACCCCCCGACAGGGAGGTATGGCTACACCTTC. This translates into CASSPHPPTGRYGYTF.

There are a few counts of this clone. The rearrangement uses TRBV4-2 and TRBJ2-3, with 9 bases aligning to TRBD2. This CDR3 is built from 19 residues. V shed 0 bases and J 7 bases; nucleotides not matched to a gene: 17. Germline CDR1 reads LGHNA; CDR2 reads YNFKEQ. The CDR3 DNA follows: TGTGCCAGCAGCCAAGAAGGTCGAGGCGCTAGCGGGACAACCCATACGCAGTATTTT. This gives the protein CASSQEGRGASGTTHTQYF.

This clone was detected only once. The chain combines TRBV2 with TRBJ2-2; TRBD1 aligns across 11 bases. Looked up from germline, CDR1 is SNHLY and CDR2 is FYNNEI. With 6 bases clipped from V and 4 bases from J, the junction kept 4 bases outside the gene matches. The CDR3 spans 15 residues. The CDR3 DNA follows: TGTGCCAGCAGGGCCGGGACAGGGGGCACCGGGGAGCTGTTTTTT. It encodes CASRAGTGGTGELFF. The full variable domain, in which reference TRBV2 and TRBJ2-2 provide the parts outside the CDR3, is EPEVTQTPSHQVTQMGQEVILRCVPISNHLYFYWYRQILGQKVEFLVSFYNNEISEKSEIFDDQFSVERPDGSNFTLKIRSTKLEDSAMYFCASRAGTGGTGELFFGEGSRLTVL.

The chain employs TRBV11-2 and TRBJ2-7, with D perhaps matching TRBD2 (7 bases). This CDR3 has 15 amino acids. V was pared by 5 bases and J by 2 bases, with 16 bases between. CDR1 SGHAT and CDR2 FQNNGV come from the germline V gene. The CDR3: CASSPRGGKPYEQYF. CDR3 nucleotides: TGTGCCAGCAGCCCGAGGGGGGGAAAGCCCTACGAGCAGTACTTC.

This chain connects TRBV7-9 to TRBJ1-2; D is perhaps TRBD1 (5 bases). The CDR3 contains 15 residues. Per the germline V gene, CDR1 is SEHNR and CDR2 is FQNEAQ (reference sequence). V shed 4 bases and J shed 6 bases, with 18 bases lying between them. CDR3 amino acids: CASSYGFSGGNGYTF. The CDR3 DNA reads TGTGCCAGCAGCTACGGCTTCTCGGGGGGGAATGGCTACACCTTC.

This clone was recorded only once. The chain has TRBV7-2 and TRBJ2-1; tentatively, D is TRBD2 (5 bases). This CDR3 has 12 residues. V was shortened by 0 bases and J by 10 bases, with 7 bases between the two germline ends. Germline V gene data show CDR1 as SGHTA and CDR2 as FQGNSA. The CDR3 here is CASSLAGVEQFF. The CDR3 DNA sequence: TGTGCCAGCAGCTTAGCGGGAGTCGAGCAGTTCTTC.

The sample holds a few counts of this clone. The chain employs TRBV6-6 and TRBJ1-4, with 8 bases identical to TRBD1. The CDR3 has 15 amino acids. With V trimmed by 4 bases and J by 4 bases, 5 bases remained unmatched. CDR1 is MNHNY, CDR2 SVGAGI, per germline (reference sequence). The CDR3: CASSSSDRGNEKLFF. CDR3 in DNA: TGTGCCAGCAGTTCCTCCGACAGGGGTAATGAAAAACTGTTTTTT.

The chain couples TRBV7-2 to TRBJ2-3; D remains ambiguous. The germline CDR1 and CDR2 sequences are SGHTA and FQGNSA. The CDR3 length is 14 residues. Trimming removed 1 base from V and 2 bases from J, with 7 bases in between. CDR3 bases: TGTGCCAGCAGCTTAGTCCACTCCACAGATACGCAGTATTTT. Protein sequence: CASSLVHSTDTQYF.

CDR3 residues: CASSPGLPPDTQYF. The CDR3 DNA reads as TGTGCCAGCAGCCCGGGACTACCGCCGGATACGCAGTATTTT. The chain recombines TRBV7-9 with TRBJ2-3; 7 nucleotides match TRBD2. Per germline, CDR1 SEHNR and CDR2 FQNEAQ (reference sequence). This CDR3 comprises 14 residues. The J segment lost 6 bases and the V segment lost 5 bases, leaving 8 bases of the junction unmatched. Full variable domain (rest looked up from reference TRBV7-9 and TRBJ2-3): DTGVSQNPRHKITKRGQNVTFRCDPISEHNRLYWYRQTLGQGPEFLTYFQNEAQLEKSRLLSDRFSAERPKGSFSTLEIQRTEQGDSAMYLCASSPGLPPDTQYFGPGTRLTVL.

The chain employs TRBV27 and TRBJ2-7; TRBD2 might be the D (5 bases). Trimming left V 5 bases short and J 5 bases short, with 16 bases between. The CDR3 has 14 amino acids. Looked up from germline, CDR1 is MNHEY and CDR2 is SMNVEV (reference sequence). As DNA, the CDR3 is TGTGCCAGCAGTACAACGGGATACCCCCACGAGCAGTACTTC. It codes for CASSTTGYPHEQYF.

The chain links TRBV7-3 to TRBJ2-3; TRBD2 aligns across 7 bases. With V trimmed by 1 base and J by 9 bases, 7 bases remained unmatched. Looked up from germline, CDR1 is SGHTA and CDR2 is FQGTGA. The CDR3 has 14 amino acids. CDR3 nucleotides: TGTGCCAGCAGCTTAAGCGGCGGGAGTGGAACGCAGTATTTT. It specifies CASSLSGGSGTQYF.

This clone was recorded only once. This chain connects TRBV28 to TRBJ2-7; 8 nucleotides line up with TRBD1. V was clipped by 4 bases and J by 5 bases; unmatched bases: 10. The CDR3 runs to 15 residues. Germline V gene data show CDR1 as MDHEN and CDR2 as SYDVKM. The CDR3 nucleotides read TGTGCCAGCAGTTACGGAAACAGGGGGATCGACGAGCAGTACTTC. It yields the protein CASSYGNRGIDEQYF. Using reference TRBV28 and TRBJ2-7 for the parts outside the CDR3, the full variable domain is DVKVTQSSRYLVKRTGEKVFLECVQDMDHENMFWYRQDPGLGLRLIYFSYDVKMKEKGDIPEGYSVSREKKERFSLILESASTNQTSMYLCASSYGNRGIDEQYFGPGTRLTVT.

This chain connects TRBV7-6 to TRBJ2-7, with TRBD1 identical over 10 bases. CDR3 size: 14 residues. Trimming cost V 5 bases and J 3 bases; bases outside gene matches: 4. The germline V gene encodes CDR1 SGHVS and CDR2 FNYEAQ. CDR3 amino acids: CASSTRTGGYEQYF. In nucleotides, the CDR3 is TGTGCCAGCAGCACGCGGACAGGGGGCTACGAGCAGTACTTC.

The chain carries TRBV7-8 and TRBJ1-5; 7 positions agree with TRBD1. J gave up 7 bases and V 3 bases, and 6 bases lay outside the gene matches. The CDR3 is 14 amino acids. Germline V gene lookup returns CDR1 SGHVS and CDR2 FQNEAQ. The CDR3 DNA follows: TGTGCCAGCAGCTTGGAGCAGGGGGTACAGCCCCAGCATTTT. Translated, it gives CASSLEQGVQPQHF.

The chain employs TRBV19 and TRBJ1-5; 7 bases line up with TRBD1. CDR3 length equals 15 residues. V lost 4 bases and J lost 7; bases outside the gene matches: 10. CDR1 is LNHDA and CDR2 is SQIVND in the germline V gene (reference sequence). The CDR3 DNA follows: TGTGCCAGTAGTACAACATCAGGGGGAAGACAGCCCCAGCATTTT. Its protein is CASSTTSGGRQPQHF.

The chain carries TRBV15 and TRBJ2-7, with 10 bases aligning to TRBD1. CDR1 and CDR2 from the germline V gene are LNHNV and YYDKDF (reference sequence). This CDR3 has 17 residues. V shed 1 base, J shed 3 bases, and the junction held 9 bases outside the gene matches. The CDR3: CATSRVLSRDRGYEQYF. CDR3 nucleotides: TGTGCCACCAGCAGAGTTCTAAGCCGGGACAGGGGCTACGAGCAGTACTTC.

The chain employs TRBV18 and TRBJ2-3, with D maybe TRBD2 (6 bases). The CDR3 runs to 12 residues. V was trimmed by 3 bases and J by 5 bases, leaving 6 bases between them. Germline V gene sequence: CDR1 KGHSH, CDR2 LQKENI. The CDR3 protein is CASSPGGDTQYF. CDR3 coding DNA: TGTGCCAGCTCACCGGGGGGAGATACGCAGTATTTT.

The V call is TRBV9, the J call TRBJ2-1; possibly TRBD1 for D (6 bases). The germline gives CDR1 SGDLS, CDR2 YYNGEE. The length of the CDR3 is 15 residues. V was trimmed by 0 bases and J by 1 base, leaving 8 bases between them. The CDR3 loop is CASSVDRVSYNEQFF. CDR3 in DNA: TGTGCCAGCAGCGTAGACAGGGTATCCTACAATGAGCAGTTCTTC.

In its sample, this clone was seen a few times. This chain connects TRBV25-1 to TRBJ2-2; 7 bases map to TRBD1. This CDR3 contains 14 residues. Germline CDR1 is MGHDK and CDR2 is SYGVNS. J gave up 5 bases and V 6 bases, and 6 bases lay outside the gene matches. CDR3 nucleotide sequence: TGTGCCAGCAGGGCGAGGGGGCTAACCGGGGAGCTGTTTTTT. Amino acids: CASRARGLTGELFF.

The chain employs TRBV4-2 and TRBJ2-1; 7 bases are shared with TRBD2. The CDR3 has 16 residues. Per germline, CDR1 LGHNA and CDR2 YNFKEQ. V was clipped by 4 bases and J by 0 bases; unmatched bases: 6. This CDR3 is CASSPTGGSSYNEQFF. The CDR3 DNA sequence: TGTGCCAGCAGCCCCACGGGCGGGAGCTCCTACAATGAGCAGTTCTTC.

This chain connects TRBV4-2 to TRBJ2-1; D remains unclear. The CDR3 runs 17 residues. V was cut by 0 bases and J by 3 bases, with 15 bases left in between. Germline CDR1 LGHNA, CDR2 YNFKEQ. The CDR3 nucleotides are TGTGCCAGCAGCCAAGATTCGAGTGACTCCGTCTACAATGAGCAGTTCTTC. Amino acids: CASSQDSSDSVYNEQFF.

The chain recombines TRBV13 with TRBJ2-7; the match to TRBD1 covers 9 bases. V was clipped by 5 bases and J by 4 bases; unmatched bases: 15. This CDR3 region has 17 residues. From germline, CDR1 is PRHDT and CDR2 FYEKMQ (reference sequence). The CDR3 protein is CASSRIVTGTGSYEQYF. DNA for the CDR3: TGTGCCAGCAGCCGAATCGTTACCGGGACAGGGTCATACGAGCAGTACTTC.

V is TRBV11-1 and J is TRBJ2-7; TRBD2 aligns across 8 bases. This CDR3 spans 17 amino acids. With V trimmed by 4 bases and J by 3 bases, 14 bases remained unmatched. CDR1 SGHAT and CDR2 FQDESV come from the germline V gene (reference sequence). CDR3 in DNA: TGTGCCAGCAGCTCCCAGATGGGACTAGGGGGGAACTACGAGCAGTACTTC. The encoded protein is CASSSQMGLGGNYEQYF.

This rearrangement joins TRBV5-1 to TRBJ2-3; D unresolved. V was shortened by 1 base and J by 1 base, with 7 bases between the two germline ends. CDR1 is SGHRS and CDR2 is YFSETQ in the germline V gene. The CDR3 totals 14 residues. This CDR3 reads CASSLYAGTDTQYF. DNA of the CDR3: TGCGCCAGCAGCTTGTACGCAGGCACAGATACGCAGTATTTT.

The genes are TRBV27 and TRBJ2-4; 12 nucleotides align to TRBD2. This CDR3 is 15 amino acids long. V dropped 4 bases and J dropped 6; count of bases not matched to a gene: 4. Germline V CDR1 and CDR2: MNHEY, SMNVEV (reference sequence). The CDR3 coding sequence is TGTGCCAGCAGTTGGAGGGGACTAGCGGGAAACATTCAGTACTTC. Its translation is CASSWRGLAGNIQYF.

V gene TRBV2 combines with J gene TRBJ2-1, with no clear D. Trimming left V 5 bases short and J 8 bases short, with 4 bases between. The germline CDR1 and CDR2 sequences are SNHLY and FYNNEI. The CDR3 is 10 residues long. In DNA form, the CDR3 reads TGTGCCAGCAGTATCGATGAGCAGTTCTTC. It translates to CASSIDEQFF. Based on the CDR3 plus reference TRBV2 and TRBJ2-1, the full variable domain is EPEVTQTPSHQVTQMGQEVILRCVPISNHLYFYWYRQILGQKVEFLVSFYNNEISEKSEIFDDQFSVERPDGSNFTLKIRSTKLEDSAMYFCASSIDEQFFGPGTRLTVL.